This T cell receptor beta chain was recorded in a study of shared clonotypes between healthy human individuals. Turning to the study itself: For every donor, three CD4 naive, three CD4 memory, two CD8 naive and one CD8 memory plates were used. Notes on the study in general: Donor clonotype sharing was expected to depend on sequencing depth.

CD45RO-negative CD8 cells positively selected for CCR7 made up the naive population, which excluded terminally differentiated effector memory CD45RA+ cells. Healthy HIV-negative adults without recent acute infections or vaccinations served as donors. Authors' methods: ImmunoSEQ supplied junction-only sequences lacking quality scores, so filtering was different. Profiled with immunoSEQ multiplex PCR; TCRdb holds only in-frame clones, not every one. D and trimming were read from the DNA, whereas the V and J calls and clone size are those reported in that table. Of about 2.1 million clones in the sample, approximately 94% were seen once. Germline V gives CDR1 SEHNR, CDR2 FQNEAQ (reference sequence). With V trimmed by 5 bases and J by 6 bases, 5 bases remained unmatched. This CDR3 has 15 residues. Details on this clone: What it binds is not known.

The chain couples TRBV7-9 to TRBJ2-1, with 12 bases aligning to TRBD1. The sample was naive CD8+ T cells from PBMCs. The receptor comes from a man between 18 and 35 years old in good health. Some clones in this sample may be carry-over from other donors' samples. DNA for the CDR3: TGTGCCAGCAGCCCGGGGGACAGGGGGCTCAATGAGCAGTTCTTC. The encoded protein is CASSPGDRGLNEQFF.